The 27 T cell receptor beta chains below were found in one sample sequenced in a study of blood T cell repertoires in COVID-19. Data came from immunoSEQ multiplex PCR; TCRdb stores just in-frame clones and leaves some out. Of under 350,000 clones in the sample, around 89% are singletons; the top ten hold about 4.6%. The sequenced sample consisted of peripheral blood. These receptors were collected from a middle-aged man with acute or convalescent COVID-19.

The V and J genes are TRBV7-5 and TRBJ1-1. TRBV7-5 is labeled a pseudogene. The CDR3 covers 17 residues. The CDR3 protein is CARSFSRTRVLATEAFF. The CDR3, as DNA: TGTGCCAGAAGCTTTTCCCGGACTCGAGTTCTGGCCACTGAAGCTTTCTTT.

This clone was picked up a small number of times. The gene calls are TRBV5-1 and TRBJ1-2; D not certain. The V end was cut by 5 bases, the J end by 13 bases, with 24 bases between. The CDR3 is 14 residues long. The germline gives CDR1 SGHRS, CDR2 YFSETQ. CDR3 coding DNA: TGCGCCAGCAGGACGGGTACCTTAACTATGGCTGGCACCTTC. This encodes CASRTGTLTMAGTF.

A remark on this clone: The sample carries other DNA sequences with the same CDR3. The V and J genes are TRBV5-1 and TRBJ1-2, with D tentatively TRBD1 (6 bases). Trimming took 3 bases from V and 2 from J, leaving 8 bases between them. CDR3 length: 13 amino acids. Germline CDR1 SGHRS, CDR2 YFSETQ. The CDR3 DNA is TGCGCCAGCAGCTCCCAGGGGAACTATGGCTACACCTTC. Translating it yields CASSSQGNYGYTF.

The V call is TRBV6-6, the J call TRBJ2-7, with D possibly TRBD1 on 5 matching bases. Trimming cost V 5 bases and J 4 bases, with 9 bases left between them. Germline CDR1 MNHNY, CDR2 SVGAGI (reference sequence). This CDR3 contains 12 residues. CDR3 in DNA: TGTGCCAGCAGTGCTACAGGTTACGAGCAGTACTTC. This encodes CASSATGYEQYF.

Turning to this clone: The sample has other DNA sequences that encode this CDR3 too. The chain has TRBV5-1 and TRBJ1-2, with D perhaps matching TRBD1 (5 bases). V was shortened by 4 bases and J by 2 bases, with 12 bases between the two germline ends. The CDR3 has 14 amino acids. The V gene's germline CDR1 is SGHRS and CDR2 YFSETQ. CDR3: CASSPTGGNYGYTF. Here the CDR3 DNA reads TGCGCCAGCAGCCCCACGGGGGGGAACTATGGCTACACCTTC.

The rearrangement joins TRBV19 to TRBJ1-1; D not resolved. Germline CDR1 reads LNHDA; CDR2 reads SQIVND (reference sequence). Trimming removed 2 bases at V and 3 bases at J, with 10 bases between. CDR3 length equals 14 residues. The CDR3 is CASSISGSDTEAFF. The CDR3 coding sequence is TGTGCCAGTAGTATATCGGGGAGCGACACTGAAGCTTTCTTT. Using reference TRBV19 and TRBJ1-1 for the parts outside the CDR3, the full variable domain is DGGITQSPKYLFRKEGQNVTLSCEQNLNHDAMYWYRQDPGQGLRLIYYSQIVNDFQKGDIAEGYSVSREKKESFPLTVTSAQKNPTAFYLCASSISGSDTEAFFGQGTRLTVV.

The CDR3 spells CASSEEVRGSGELFF. In nucleotides, the CDR3 is TGTGCCAGCAGTGAAGAGGTACGGGGGTCCGGGGAGCTGTTTTTT. V usage is TRBV25-1 and J usage is TRBJ2-2; possible D gene TRBD2, 6 bases. The CDR3 contains 15 residues. V was trimmed by 2 bases and J by 6 bases, leaving 13 bases between them. Germline CDR1 MGHDK, CDR2 SYGVNS.

The chain joins TRBV6-5 to TRBJ2-3; weak D call: TRBD1 (6 bases). V lost 0 bases, J lost 4 bases, and 11 bases lay in between. Germline CDR1 MNHEY, CDR2 SVGAGI. This CDR3 is built from 15 residues. The CDR3 protein is CASSYSNRAADTQYF. CDR3 nucleotides: TGTGCCAGCAGTTACTCGAACAGGGCGGCAGATACGCAGTATTTT.

This chain uses TRBV4-1 with TRBJ2-3; TRBD1 might be the D (6 bases). Germline V lookup: CDR1 MGHRA, CDR2 YSYEKL. The CDR3 spans 19 residues. V dropped 1 base and J dropped 2 bases, with 22 bases sitting between them. The CDR3 bases are TGCGCCAGCAGCCAAGTCACCACAGGGACGCCAGAGACCACAGATACGCAGTATTTT. Encoded protein: CASSQVTTGTPETTDTQYF.

CDR3 sequence: CASSKVRYYNEQFF. DNA of the CDR3: TGTGCCAGCAGTAAGGTGAGGTACTACAATGAGCAGTTCTTC. The V and J genes are TRBV6-5 and TRBJ2-1; D remains unclear. V lost 5 bases, J lost 3 bases, and 11 bases lay in between. Germline V CDR1 and CDR2: MNHEY, SVGAGI. CDR3 length: 14 residues.

The CDR3 here is CASSWADSMNTEAFF. DNA for the CDR3: TGTGCCAGCAGTTGGGCAGATTCTATGAACACTGAAGCTTTCTTT. The chain combines TRBV6-5 with TRBJ1-1, with no clear D. CDR1 and CDR2 from the germline V gene are MNHEY and SVGAGI. V dropped 4 bases and J dropped 0 bases, with 12 bases sitting between them. This CDR3 is 15 amino acids long.

The rearrangement joins TRBV6-2 or TRBV6-3 to TRBJ2-7; tentatively, D is TRBD1 or TRBD2 (5 bases each). V was pared by 6 bases and J by 5 bases, with 8 bases between. There are 11 residues in the CDR3. Germline CDR1 and CDR2: MNHEY and SVGEGT. CDR3 sequence reads: CASSRGNEQYF. As DNA, the CDR3 is TGTGCCAGCAGCCGGGGCAACGAGCAGTACTTC.

This clone has more than one count but fewer than ten. The chain employs TRBV10-3 and TRBJ1-6, with a tentative D call TRBD1 (6 bases). This CDR3 has 14 amino acids. The germline V gene encodes CDR1 ENHRY and CDR2 SYGVKD. The ends were cut back, 5 bases at V and 3 bases at J, with 8 bases in the middle. The CDR3 spells CAISHRDYNSPLHF. CDR3 in DNA: TGTGCCATCAGTCACAGGGACTATAATTCACCCCTCCACTTT.

The CDR3 DNA reads TGTGCCAGTAGTATACTTGGGGGGGACCGTCCTACGAAGCAGTACTTC. Translated, it gives CASSILGGDRPTKQYF. The chain employs TRBV19 and TRBJ2-7, with 7 bases identical to TRBD2. CDR3 size: 16 residues. Germline assignment: CDR1 LNHDA and CDR2 SQIVND (reference sequence). V shed 2 bases and J 8 bases; nucleotides not matched to a gene: 15.

This clone was recorded a few times. V gene TRBV2 combines with J gene TRBJ2-7, with TRBD1 matching over 7 bases. Per the germline V gene, CDR1 is SNHLY and CDR2 is FYNNEI. CDR3 length equals 17 residues. V dropped 1 base and J dropped 3; count of bases not matched to a gene: 12. The CDR3 DNA sequence: TGTGCCAGCAGTGAAGGGGGATGGGACAGTGGGGTCTACGAGCAGTACTTC. Its translation is CASSEGGWDSGVYEQYF.

The rearrangement uses TRBV12-3 or TRBV12-4 and TRBJ1-2; D possibly corresponds to TRBD1 (6 bases). The CDR3 spans 13 residues. Trimming removed 5 bases from V and 4 bases from J, with 11 bases in between. The CDR3 is CASSKGVGYGYTF. The CDR3 DNA follows: TGTGCCAGCAGTAAGGGGGTCGGCTATGGCTACACCTTC.

V usage is TRBV19 and J usage is TRBJ2-7, with 10 positions matching TRBD1. This CDR3 region has 15 residues. Germline assignment: CDR1 LNHDA and CDR2 SQIVND (reference sequence). V gave up 10 bases and J gave up 4 bases; unmatched junction bases: 13. The CDR3 bases are TGTGCCACCGCTCCCTGGGACAGGGGCTCGTACGAGCAGTACTTC. It yields the protein CATAPWDRGSYEQYF.

The V gene is TRBV28, the J gene TRBJ2-7; the match to TRBD2 covers 9 bases. In germline, CDR1 is MDHEN, CDR2 SYDVKM. This CDR3 contains 14 residues. Losses at the gene ends were 5 bases for V and 2 bases for J; bases not matched to a gene: 4. The CDR3: CASSERGGAYEQYF. The CDR3 nucleotides are TGTGCCAGCAGTGAACGCGGGGGGGCCTACGAGCAGTACTTC.

The V and J genes are TRBV11-2 and TRBJ2-3; the D gene is possibly TRBD2 (5 bases). V lost 2 bases to trimming and J lost 4 bases, with 13 bases between them. Per germline, CDR1 SGHAT and CDR2 FQNNGV. The CDR3 sequence is 15 residues long. The CDR3 is CASSLLAGVADTQYF. The CDR3 DNA reads as TGTGCCAGCAGCTTACTAGCTGGGGTCGCAGATACGCAGTATTTT.

The rearrangement joins TRBV12-3 or TRBV12-4 to TRBJ1-1; perhaps TRBD1 as D (6 bases). V lost 4 bases, J lost 8 bases, and 11 bases lay in between. This CDR3 contains 12 residues. CDR3 loop: CASSYDRTEAFF. The DNA of the CDR3 is TGTGCCAGCAGTTACGACAGGACGGAAGCTTTCTTT.

This rearrangement joins TRBV10-2 to TRBJ1-4, with D perhaps TRBD1 (5 bases). The CDR3 has 13 residues. Germline V gene data show CDR1 as WSHSY and CDR2 as SAAADI. V shed 5 bases and J shed 8 bases, with 12 bases lying between them. The CDR3 loop is CASSPQGREKLFF. The CDR3 DNA sequence: TGCGCCAGCAGTCCCCAGGGTAGGGAAAAACTGTTTTTT.

This clone was seen more than once but under ten times. V and J are TRBV10-3 and TRBJ1-5; possibly TRBD1 for D (6 bases). The germline gives CDR1 ENHRY, CDR2 SYGVKD. The CDR3 contains 14 residues. Trimming left V 2 bases short and J 15 bases short, with 20 bases between. In nucleotides, the CDR3 is TGTGCCATCAGTGAGACCGAAGGGGGATTATTTGCGCATTTT. This translates into CAISETEGGLFAHF.

The chain uses TRBV3-1 (or the pseudogene TRBV3-2) and TRBJ2-7, with TRBD2 matching 13 bases. V shed 3 bases and J 3 bases; nucleotides not matched to a gene: 2. Germline CDR1 reads LGHDT; CDR2 reads YNNKEL (reference sequence). CDR3 length equals 15 residues. CDR3 region: CASSQGTSGVYEQYF. The CDR3, as DNA: TGTGCCAGCAGCCAGGGGACTAGCGGGGTCTACGAGCAGTACTTC.

The chain uses TRBV5-1 and TRBJ1-2, with D possibly TRBD1 on 5 matching bases. This CDR3 contains 18 residues. The germline V and J ends were trimmed by 3 bases and 0 bases, with 21 bases remaining between them. Germline CDR1 and CDR2: SGHRS and YFSETQ. The CDR3 region is CASSSGAGRLKTNYGYTF. CDR3 nucleotide sequence: TGCGCCAGCAGCTCAGGCGCGGGACGGCTGAAGACTAACTATGGCTACACCTTC. Looking up the rest from reference TRBV5-1 and TRBJ1-2 gives the full variable domain: KAGVTQTPRYLIKTRGQQVTLSCSPISGHRSVSWYQQTPGQGLQFLFEYFSETQRNKGNFPGRFSGRQFSNSRSEMNVSTLELGDSALYLCASSSGAGRLKTNYGYTFGSGTRLTVV.

The chain has TRBV7-8 and TRBJ2-1, with 16 bases aligning to TRBD2. Germline CDR1 and CDR2: SGHVS and FQNEAQ. The J segment lost 9 bases and the V segment lost 5 bases, leaving 4 bases of the junction unmatched. CDR3 size: 15 residues. The CDR3 here is CASSRGTSGGGEQFF. The DNA of the CDR3 is TGTGCCAGCAGCCGAGGGACTAGCGGGGGGGGTGAGCAGTTCTTC.

The chain carries TRBV5-1 and TRBJ1-2; 7 bases are a match to TRBD1. The germline V gene encodes CDR1 SGHRS and CDR2 YFSETQ. The CDR3 sequence is 15 residues long. V lost 4 bases and J lost 8; bases outside the gene matches: 14. The CDR3 DNA is TGCGCCAGCAGCCCGGCGAGACAGGGTGCAGGCGGCTACACCTTC. It yields the protein CASSPARQGAGGYTF.

The sample holds a few counts of this clone. The gene calls are TRBV5-6 and TRBJ2-2; D not resolved. The V end lost 4 bases, the J end lost 6 bases, and 10 bases lay between the germline ends. CDR3 length: 13 residues. Germline CDR1 is SGHDT and CDR2 is YYEEEE. The CDR3 DNA sequence: TGTGCCAGCAGCGTAACAAACGCCGGGGAGCTGTTTTTT. Its protein is CASSVTNAGELFF.